This TCR beta chain is drawn from a study of T-cell memory formation after mild COVID-19 (dated by TCRdb to about 2021). At the level of the whole study: TCR sequence clusters from the two donors were largely donor specific. Longitudinal TCRalpha and TCRbeta repertoire sequencing tracked T-cell clones expanding and contracting after mild COVID-19 in two donors. Two young, previously healthy adult volunteers made up the cohort, one male and one female.

Results the study describes overall, beyond this receptor: Contracting CD4+ clones were found mainly in CM and EM memory subsets, while CD8+ clones were enriched in EMRA. Only a couple of mild cases were covered in the study, and larger cohorts including severe cases with pre-infection samples were considered necessary. Balanced CD4/CD8 phenotypes were observed for clones contracting from day 15 to 85, whereas a bias towards CD4+ was observed for a second wave of clones expanding from day 15 to 37. Some responding clones were found in pre-infection memory, which suggests that pre-existing cross-reactive memory T cells took part in the SARS-CoV-2 response. Whether the second-wave clones peaking on day 37 were SARS-CoV-2 specific was not confirmed.

Ficoll-Paque density gradient centrifugation was the method used to isolate PBMCs. Worth noting for this clonotype: It lacks a known antigen. One base away there is no much larger clone; base qualities are not given.

In the germline V gene, CDR1 corresponds to MNHEY and CDR2 to SVGAGI. Its CDR3 holds 16 amino acids, cysteine through phenylalanine. Solely the CDR3 DNA is kept, with 48 bases framed from the first base. The junction shows trimming of 0 bases on V and 2 bases on J, plus 13 bases between the germline ends. The instrument given in TCRdb is Illumina NovaSeq 6000. cDNA libraries for TCRalpha and TCRbeta were prepared by 5'RACE using constant-segment primers, with sample barcodes and unique molecular identifiers added. Trizol reagent was used to extract RNA from every sample. Library amplification was performed in two PCR steps, and a second sample barcode and Illumina TruSeq adapters were introduced in the second step. Sequencing of libraries was performed on an Illumina NovaSeq with 2 x 150 bp paired-end reads. The authors processed their data as follows. With migec v1.2.7, reads were demultiplexed and then collapsed into UMI-guided consensus sequences. Using mixcr v2.1.11, UMI consensuses were aligned to TRA and TRB V and J templates and then assembled into clonotypes. A clonotype was counted as expanded or contracted only if both edgeR and NoisET called the change significant, with noise models trained on biological replicates. edgeR calls used a false discovery rate-adjusted p below 0.01 and a log2 fold-change threshold of 1. PCA with hierarchical clustering of max-normalized trajectories of the 1000 most abundant clonotypes was used as exploratory dynamics analysis. Separately sequenced CD4+ and CD8+ repertoires were used to assign a CD4 or CD8 phenotype to each responding clone. In-frame beta chains were kept once TCRdb had trimmed the public reads at Q25 with fastp and called clones with MiXCR. CDR3 protein duplicates are merged, each entry listing the most common genes and DNA. What appears here as the V and J calls and clone size reflects TCRdb's work, not the paper's. Within this sample are hundreds of thousands of distinct CDR3 sequences, with around 30% of them counted one time only. Roughly 14% of the sample is in the top ten clones.

Sample: PBMCs or a T cell subset sorted from them (not recorded which). The chain links TRBV6-5 with TRBJ2-5; TRBD2 is a possible D gene, resting on 6 matching bases. The receptor was isolated from an adult woman who had mild COVID-19 (a few samples of this study predate the infection). The sample titles of this study are shuffled in the database, so cell type and time point are left out; the donor was told from shared clones. The DNA reads TGTGCCAGCAGTTACTCCGGGACTCAGCCACAAGAGACCCAGTACTTC. This encodes CASSYSGTQPQETQYF.